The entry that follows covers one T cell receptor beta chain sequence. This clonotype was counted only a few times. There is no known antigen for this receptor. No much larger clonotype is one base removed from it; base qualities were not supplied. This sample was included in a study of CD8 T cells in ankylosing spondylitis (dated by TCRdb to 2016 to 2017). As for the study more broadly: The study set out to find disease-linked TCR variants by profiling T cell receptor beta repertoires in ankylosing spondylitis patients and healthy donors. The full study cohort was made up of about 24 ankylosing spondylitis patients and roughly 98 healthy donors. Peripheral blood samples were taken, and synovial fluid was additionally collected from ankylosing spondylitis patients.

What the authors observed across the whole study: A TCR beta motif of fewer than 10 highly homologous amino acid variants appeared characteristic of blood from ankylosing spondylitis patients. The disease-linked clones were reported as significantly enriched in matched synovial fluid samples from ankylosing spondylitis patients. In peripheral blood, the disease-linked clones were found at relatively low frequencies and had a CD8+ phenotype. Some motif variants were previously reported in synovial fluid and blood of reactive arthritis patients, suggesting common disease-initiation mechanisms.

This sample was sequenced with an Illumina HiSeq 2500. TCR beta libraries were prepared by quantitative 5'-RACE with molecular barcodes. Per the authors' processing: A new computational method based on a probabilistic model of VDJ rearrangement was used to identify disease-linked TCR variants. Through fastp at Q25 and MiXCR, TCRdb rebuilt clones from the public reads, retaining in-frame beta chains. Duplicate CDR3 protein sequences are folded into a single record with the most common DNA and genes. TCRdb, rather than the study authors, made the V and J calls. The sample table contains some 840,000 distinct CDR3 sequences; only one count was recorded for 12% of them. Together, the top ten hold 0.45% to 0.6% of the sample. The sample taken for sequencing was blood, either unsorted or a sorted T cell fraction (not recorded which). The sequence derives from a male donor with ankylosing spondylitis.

The DNA sequence reads TGCAGTGCTAGAGGGTGGACCCATTTAGCAGATACGCAGTATTTT. Translated, it gives CSARGWTHLADTQYF. The rearrangement joined TRBV20-1 to TRBJ2-3, with the identity of the D gene unclear. Counted from cysteine to phenylalanine, this CDR3 has 15 amino acids. The kept DNA is CDR3 alone, 45 bases in frame from the first base. V loses 1 base, J loses 4 bases, and the germline ends lie 15 bases apart. CDR1 is given as DFQATT and CDR2 as SNEGSKA, both from the germline V gene (reference sequence).